Listed below are T cell receptor beta chains from one sample, sequenced in a study of OX40 agonist ivuxolimab in advanced cancers. The assay was immunoSEQ multiplex PCR, and TCRdb's table has in-frame clones only and misses some. Here the sample spans 80,000 to 85,000 clones, roughly 84% being singletons. The specimen was CD4+ or CD8+ T cells sorted from blood, collected in a trial of the OX40 agonist ivuxolimab. These receptors all come from an adult with an advanced solid tumor such as melanoma, head and neck, liver or kidney cancer. The CDR3 runs from the conserved cysteine through the conserved F or W. Only some rows state a clone size, as once, few, many or a class for expanded clones.

J gene	clone size	V gene	CDR3 protein
TRBJ2-1	few	TRBV7-9	CASSLGLGEFF
TRBJ1-6	.	TRBV7-2	CASSLDQGGSSYNSPLHF
TRBJ1-2	.	TRBV7-9	CASSLRSGFLIYGYTF
TRBJ1-1	.	TRBV7-3	CASSRFQLTEAFF
TRBJ1-1	.	TRBV2	CASSGGAGTEAFF
TRBJ1-2	.	TRBV5-1	CASSLAGAVYGYTF
TRBJ2-2	.	TRBV29-1	CSVEGQGAGNTGELFF
TRBJ1-2	.	TRBV15	CATSRAPVATGGYTF
TRBJ1-6	.	TRBV10-1	CASSESRGHGSPLHF
TRBJ2-3	.	TRBV7-2	CASSLRPSSTDTQYF
TRBJ1-2	.	TRBV5-1	CASSLGGDYGYTF
TRBJ1-2	.	TRBV5-1	CASSSRTASFARHGYTF
TRBJ1-5	.	TRBV19	CASSIGRALDQPQHF
TRBJ2-1	.	TRBV6-5	CASSPGLNEQFF
TRBJ1-1	.	TRBV27	CASRPGQGETEAFF
TRBJ2-3	.	TRBV5-1	CASRRRTSGGLSSTDTQYF
TRBJ2-2	.	TRBV6-1	CASSWDRGRTGELFF
TRBJ1-2	.	TRBV30	CAWSSPTGAYYGYTF
TRBJ2-7	.	TRBV18	CASLPIGREELVGSYEQYF
TRBJ1-3	.	TRBV4-2	CASSQEVRGRHISGNTIYF
TRBJ1-5	.	TRBV6-6	CASSGRQGHQPQHF
TRBJ1-1	.	TRBV5-1	CASSLAAGVVTEAFF
TRBJ1-2	.	TRBV29-1	CSVEQTGGPLYGYTF
TRBJ2-3	.	TRBV6-4	CASSGLAGLGTDTQYF
TRBJ2-6	once	TRBV7-8	CASSFPLSGANVLTF
TRBJ1-5	.	TRBV23-1	CASTALVDRLYWPQHF
TRBJ1-1	.	TRBV6-5	CASSYPGRGNTEAFF
TRBJ2-5	once	TRBV7-9	CASSFFPGLAGLYLETQYF
TRBJ2-1	.	TRBV11-2	CASSLNVGPSYNEQFF
TRBJ2-3	.	TRBV6-5	CASSYPSGQGTDTQYF
TRBJ2-3	.	TRBV10-3	CAISEALPPNTDTQYF
TRBJ2-1	few	TRBV6-4	CASSDSLAGSYNEQFF
TRBJ2-3	.	TRBV27	CASSVAGGSPDTQYF
TRBJ1-1	.	TRBV6-1	CASSTRVKGTEAFF